This entry concerns a single T cell receptor (beta chain). Each CDR3 protein gets one entry after TCRdb re-called the 5' RACE reads with MiXCR. The repertoire holds around 200,000 distinct CDR3 sequences, with 11% as singletons. The source of the sample is a study of T cells after yellow fever vaccination. Per germline, CDR1 SGHTA and CDR2 FQGNSA. The CDR3 length is 15 residues. V was clipped by 0 bases and J by 1 base, with 7 bases between them. Sequencing used CD8+ T cells sorted from PBMCs, obtained 15 days after the yellow fever booster vaccination. The TCR was taken from a man between 18 and 35 years old who received the YFV17D yellow fever vaccine. The chain joins TRBV7-2 to TRBJ1-5; D remains unclear. The CDR3 DNA follows: TGTGCCAGCAGCTTAGCTTGGGTAAGCAATCAGCCCCAGCATTTT. Protein: CASSLAWVSNQPQHF. The whole variable domain, remainder taken from reference TRBV7-2 and TRBJ1-5, is GAGVSQSPSNKVTEKGKDVELRCDPISGHTALYWYRQSLGQGLEFLIYFQGNSAPDKSGLPSDRFSAERTGGSVSTLTIQRTQQEDSAVYLCASSLAWVSNQPQHFGDGTRLSIL.